This TCR beta chain was captured in a study of PD-L1 blockade in urothelial cancer. Study at large: Each participant's history included 0 to 3 prior chemotherapy regimens.

Concerning this clone: What it binds is unknown.

V shed 1 base and J 6 bases; nucleotides not matched to a gene: 6. The CDR3 consists of 14 residues. Germline V gives CDR1 SEHNR, CDR2 FQNEAQ (reference sequence). Time point of the sample: pretreatment peripheral blood. The cohort comprised individuals with locally advanced or metastatic urothelial carcinoma. Assay used: immunoSEQ multiplex PCR; TCRdb lists only in-frame clones, some missing. The sample includes around 66,000 clones, approximately 78% of them seen just once. General study results and limits: Patients with durable benefit had greater blood expansion of tumor-associated TCR clones 3 weeks into treatment.

The chain recombines TRBV7-9 with TRBJ2-7, with 7 bases matching TRBD2. The clonotype was recovered from a man between 65 and 79 years old with urothelial cancer. This material consisted of PBMCs, taken around atezolizumab (anti-PD-L1) treatment. The chain's CDR3 is CASSLGGGGGEQYF. The CDR3 nucleotides read TGTGCCAGCAGCTTAGGTGGCGGGGGTGGCGAGCAGTACTTC.